One sample yielded the 21 T cell receptor beta chains listed below, sequenced in a study of blood T cells in healthy people across ages. For the second PCR, which ran for roughly 6 to 11 cycles, a sample-barcoded 5' primer and a J-beta primer mix were used. TCRdb passed the 5' RACE reads through MiXCR, listing each CDR3 protein once. The sample yields just over 1 million distinct CDR3 sequences, more than 40% seen once. Sequenced input: blood. These receptors all come from a woman aged 55-69 years in good health.

The chain has TRBV6-2 or TRBV6-3 and TRBJ2-7, with D unclear. V was cut by 7 bases and J by 3 bases, with 7 bases left in between. The CDR3 consists of 11 residues. CDR1 MNHEY and CDR2 SVGEGT come from the germline V gene. The CDR3 DNA reads TGTGCCAGCAAGGGCTACTACGAGCAGTACTTC. This encodes CASKGYYEQYF.

This clonotype has only a few counts. This chain uses TRBV7-6 with TRBJ2-5; D is possibly TRBD1 (5 bases). Per germline, CDR1 SGHVS and CDR2 FNYEAQ. Trimming stripped 4 bases from V and 11 bases from J, with 20 bases between. This CDR3 is built from 14 residues. Here the CDR3 DNA reads TGTGCCAGCAGCTCCGACAGCATATACAATGAGCAGTACTTC. Its protein product is CASSSDSIYNEQYF.

The rearrangement links TRBV9 to TRBJ2-1; D is perhaps TRBD1 (5 bases). This CDR3 comprises 16 residues. CDR1 SGDLS and CDR2 YYNGEE come from the germline V gene. The V end lost 2 bases, the J end lost 7 bases, and 19 bases lay between the germline ends. Here the CDR3 reads CASSVDWTQGNNEQFF. The CDR3 coding sequence is TGTGCCAGCAGCGTTGACTGGACCCAGGGTAATAATGAGCAGTTCTTC. Combining the CDR3 with reference TRBV9 and TRBJ2-1 gives the whole variable domain DSGVTQTPKHLITATGQRVTLRCSPRSGDLSVYWYQQSLDQGLQFLIQYYNGEERAKGNILERFSAQQFPDLHSELNLSSLELGDSALYFCASSVDWTQGNNEQFFGPGTRLTVL.

The table lists this clonotype with many counts. The rearrangement uses TRBV29-1 and TRBJ2-4, with D uncertain. Trimming shortened V by 0 bases and J by 0 bases, and 6 bases separated the two germline ends. Germline CDR1 is SQVTM and CDR2 is ANQGSEA. The CDR3 spans 14 residues. The CDR3 here is CSVEEGSAKNIQYF. The CDR3 bases are TGCAGCGTTGAAGAGGGCTCAGCCAAAAACATTCAGTACTTC.

Worth noting for this clonotype: This may be a read error, as it is one base from a much larger clone. CDR3 protein: CASSLGAGHYGYTF. Written as DNA, the CDR3 is TGTGCCAGCAGTTTAGGGGCAGGGCACTATGGCTACACCTTC. The chain employs TRBV27 and TRBJ1-2; a weak D match, TRBD1 (5 bases). There are 14 residues in the CDR3. CDR1 is MNHEY, CDR2 SMNVEV, per germline (reference sequence). Trimming left V 2 bases short and J 3 bases short, with 10 bases between.

Remarks on this clonotype: With a much larger clone just one base away, this may be a read error. The chain joins TRBV29-1 to TRBJ2-7; 8 positions agree with TRBD2. Germline V lookup: CDR1 SQVTM, CDR2 ANQGSEA. This CDR3 spans 14 amino acids. The V and J ends lost 7 bases and 0 bases, in that order; junction bases with no gene match: 8. CDR3 DNA sequence: TGCAGCGCTGCTTTGGCGGGAGGCTCCTACGAGCAGTACTTC. Amino acids: CSAALAGGSYEQYF.

V usage is TRBV28 and J usage is TRBJ2-5; 7 bases map to TRBD1. The CDR3 is made up of 13 amino acids. V was pared by 7 bases and J by 11 bases, with 13 bases of the junction left unmatched. The V gene's germline CDR1 is MDHEN and CDR2 SYDVKM. The CDR3 is CASNNRGDNEQYF. The CDR3 DNA is TGTGCCAGCAATAACAGGGGAGACAATGAGCAGTACTTC. Full variable domain (remainder filled in from reference TRBV28 and TRBJ2-5): DVKVTQSSRYLVKRTGEKVFLECVQDMDHENMFWYRQDPGLGLRLIYFSYDVKMKEKGDIPEGYSVSREKKERFSLILESASTNQTSMYLCASNNRGDNEQYFGPGTRLLVL.

This clonotype was found once. CDR3 DNA sequence: TGTGCCAGCTCGCCCGTGACAGGGTTAAGCGAGCAGTACTTC. This translates into CASSPVTGLSEQYF. The V and J genes are TRBV18 and TRBJ2-4; 7 positions match TRBD1. The J call may not be correct, given that the DNA end is closer to TRBJ2-7. The germline V gene encodes CDR1 KGHSH and CDR2 LQKENI. This CDR3 contains 14 residues.

J is TRBJ1-1 and V is TRBV9, with D unclear. The CDR3 extends over 13 amino acids. CDR1 is SGDLS and CDR2 is YYNGEE in the germline V gene. V was trimmed by 6 bases and J by 1 base, leaving 10 bases between them. As DNA, the CDR3 is TGTGCCAGCACCAAGAGTAAGAACACTGAAGCTTTCTTT. As protein: CASTKSKNTEAFF.

The V and J genes are TRBV3-1 and TRBJ2-1; 9 nucleotides line up with TRBD2. The J call is doubtful: the DNA matches TRBJ2-7 better. The CDR3 contains 16 residues. CDR1 and CDR2 (germline): LGHDT, YNNKEL (reference sequence). The CDR3 reads CASSQPVSGSGYEQYF. CDR3 DNA: TGTGCCAGCAGCCAACCTGTTAGCGGGAGTGGCTACGAGCAGTACTTC.

The sample holds many counts of this clonotype. J is TRBJ2-1 and V is TRBV5-1, with 10 nucleotides matching TRBD2. The V gene's germline CDR1 is SGHRS and CDR2 YFSETQ. The V and J ends lost 0 bases and 0 bases, in that order; junction bases with no gene match: 3. CDR3 length equals 17 residues. As DNA, the CDR3 is TGCGCCAGCAGCTTGGTTTCTAGCGGGAGCTCCTACAATGAGCAGTTCTTC. Its translation: CASSLVSSGSSYNEQFF.

This clonotype was counted between two and nine times. V usage is TRBV25-1 and J usage is TRBJ2-5, with no clear D. The length of the CDR3 is 13 residues. Trimming removed 5 bases from V and 11 bases from J, with 18 bases in between. Germline CDR1 and CDR2: MGHDK and SYGVNS. CDR3 sequence reads: CASSRDLVEEQYF. CDR3 DNA sequence: TGTGCCAGCAGTAGAGACTTGGTTGAGGAGCAGTACTTC.

Notes on this clonotype: One end of the junction does not line up with germline, which may come from a read error. The chain is built from TRBV9 and TRBJ2-1; 8 nucleotides line up with TRBD1. The CDR3 runs 17 residues. The germline gives CDR1 SGDLS, CDR2 YYNGEE. CDR3 sequence (DNA): TGTGCCGGCAGCGCGCGGACAGGGCTGAGCTCCTACAATGAGCAGTTCTTC. Its protein product is CAGSARTGLSSYNEQFF.

The rearrangement uses TRBV15 and TRBJ2-3; TRBD2 aligns across 8 bases. The CDR3 has 15 residues. CDR1 and CDR2 (germline): LNHNV, YYDKDF (reference sequence). With 5 bases clipped from V and 7 bases from J, the junction kept 11 bases outside the gene matches. This CDR3 is CATSPRAGVVNTQYF. CDR3 in DNA: TGTGCCACCAGCCCGCGAGCGGGAGTGGTAAATACGCAGTATTTT.

The V gene is TRBV7-3, the J gene TRBJ1-1; D is ambiguous. Looked up from germline, CDR1 is SGHTA and CDR2 is FQGTGA. There are 14 residues in the CDR3. The V end lost 3 bases, the J end lost 5 bases, and 13 bases lay between the germline ends. The CDR3 protein is CASSFGDSRTEAFF. The CDR3 DNA reads TGTGCCAGCAGCTTCGGGGATTCGAGGACTGAAGCTTTCTTT.

This clonotype has ten or more counts. The chain is built from TRBV20-1 and TRBJ2-1; TRBD2 aligns across 10 bases. V was pared by 3 bases and J by 6 bases, with 5 bases of the junction left unmatched. Germline lookup yields CDR1 DFQATT and CDR2 SNEGSKA (reference sequence). CDR3 length: 14 amino acids. CDR3 DNA: TGCAGTGCTAGTTCTAGCGGGAGATCCAATGAGCAGTTCTTC. Translated: CSASSSGRSNEQFF.

The chain employs TRBV29-1 and TRBJ2-3; D uncertain. The CDR3 is 11 amino acids. V was cut by 7 bases and J by 10 bases, with 15 bases left in between. Germline CDR1 is SQVTM and CDR2 is ANQGSEA. The CDR3 nucleotides are TGCAGCGGGTCTAGGCAGGCTTCGCAGTATTTT. This sequence encodes CSGSRQASQYF.

The table lists this clonotype with a few counts. This chain links TRBV11-2 with TRBJ2-1; 13 positions match TRBD2. CDR1 is SGHAT and CDR2 is FQNNGV in the germline V gene. The CDR3 has 15 amino acids. Trimming cost V 1 base and J 8 bases; bases outside gene matches: 2. CDR3 nucleotides: TGTGCCAGCAGCTTAGTAACTAGCGGGGGGGATGAGCAGTTCTTC. It specifies CASSLVTSGGDEQFF.

The chain uses TRBV15 and TRBJ1-6; no reliable D call. Trimming took off 0 bases at V and 7 bases at J, with 7 bases between the two ends. The V gene's germline CDR1 is LNHNV and CDR2 YYDKDF (reference sequence). The CDR3 has 14 amino acids. The CDR3 DNA is TGTGCCACCAGCAGAGATTTCCGAAATTCACCCCTCCACTTT. It codes for CATSRDFRNSPLHF.

The genes are TRBV12-3 or TRBV12-4 and TRBJ2-3; unclear D gene. The CDR3 length is 15 residues. V lost 3 bases to trimming and J lost 1 base, with 11 bases between them. CDR3 protein: CASSFSASGTDTQYF. The CDR3 DNA sequence: TGTGCCAGCAGTTTCTCGGCTTCGGGCACAGATACGCAGTATTTT.

This chain links TRBV27 with TRBJ1-3, with D possibly TRBD1 on 6 matching bases. This CDR3 spans 14 amino acids. Germline loops: CDR1 MNHEY, CDR2 SMNVEV (reference sequence). With 4 bases removed from V and 6 bases from J, the gap between germline ends came to 13 bases. This CDR3 is CASSSGVAENTIYF. CDR3 sequence (DNA): TGTGCCAGCAGTTCAGGGGTGGCTGAAAACACCATATATTTT.